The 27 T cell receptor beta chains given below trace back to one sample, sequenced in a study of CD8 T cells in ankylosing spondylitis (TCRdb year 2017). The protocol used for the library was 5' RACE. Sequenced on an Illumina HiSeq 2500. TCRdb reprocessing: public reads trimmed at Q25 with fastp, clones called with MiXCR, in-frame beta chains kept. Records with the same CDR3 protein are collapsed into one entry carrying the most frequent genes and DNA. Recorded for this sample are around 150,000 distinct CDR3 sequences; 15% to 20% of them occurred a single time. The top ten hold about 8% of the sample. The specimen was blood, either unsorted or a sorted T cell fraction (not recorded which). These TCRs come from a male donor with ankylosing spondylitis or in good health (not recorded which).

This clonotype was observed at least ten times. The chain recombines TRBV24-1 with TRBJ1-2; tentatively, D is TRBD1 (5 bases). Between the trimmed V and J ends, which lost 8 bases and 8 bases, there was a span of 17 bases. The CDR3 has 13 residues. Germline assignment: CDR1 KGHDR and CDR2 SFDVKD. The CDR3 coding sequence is TGTGCCACCAAGGACAACGCTATGGGCGGCTACACCTTC. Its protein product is CATKDNAMGGYTF.

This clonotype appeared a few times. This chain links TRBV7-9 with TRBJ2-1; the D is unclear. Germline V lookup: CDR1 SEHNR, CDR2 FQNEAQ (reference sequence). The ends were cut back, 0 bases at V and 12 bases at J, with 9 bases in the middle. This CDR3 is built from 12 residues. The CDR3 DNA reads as TGTGCCAGCAGCTTAGCCGGCAGGCGGCAGTTCTTC. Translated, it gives CASSLAGRRQFF.

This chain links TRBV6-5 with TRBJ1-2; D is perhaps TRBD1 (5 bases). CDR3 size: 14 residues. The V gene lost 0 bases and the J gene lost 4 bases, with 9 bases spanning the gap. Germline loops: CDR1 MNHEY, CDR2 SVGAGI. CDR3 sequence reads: CASSYSAGGYGYTF. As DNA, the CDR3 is TGTGCCAGCAGTTACTCCGCCGGGGGCTATGGCTACACCTTC.

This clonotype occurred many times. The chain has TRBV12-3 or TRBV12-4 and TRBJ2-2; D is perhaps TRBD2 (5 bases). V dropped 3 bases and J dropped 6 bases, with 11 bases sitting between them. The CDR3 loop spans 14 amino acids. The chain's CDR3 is CASSFDGLAGELFF. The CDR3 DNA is TGTGCCAGCAGTTTTGACGGACTCGCCGGGGAGCTGTTTTTT.

The CDR3 is CASSRSTGVVNEQFF. CDR3 sequence (DNA): TGTGCCAGCAGCCGGTCGACAGGGGTGGTCAATGAGCAGTTCTTC. V gene TRBV3-1 combines with J gene TRBJ2-1; 8 nucleotides agree with TRBD1. The CDR3 consists of 15 residues. Germline V CDR1 and CDR2: LGHDT, YNNKEL (reference sequence). Losses at the gene ends were 4 bases for V and 6 bases for J; bases not matched to a gene: 8.

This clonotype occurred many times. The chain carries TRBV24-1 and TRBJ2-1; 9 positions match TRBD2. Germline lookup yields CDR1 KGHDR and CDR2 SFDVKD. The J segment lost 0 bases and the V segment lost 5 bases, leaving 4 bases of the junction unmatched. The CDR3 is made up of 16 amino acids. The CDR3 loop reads CATSGGLASSYNEQFF. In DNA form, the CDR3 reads TGTGCCACCAGTGGGGGACTAGCCAGCTCCTACAATGAGCAGTTCTTC.

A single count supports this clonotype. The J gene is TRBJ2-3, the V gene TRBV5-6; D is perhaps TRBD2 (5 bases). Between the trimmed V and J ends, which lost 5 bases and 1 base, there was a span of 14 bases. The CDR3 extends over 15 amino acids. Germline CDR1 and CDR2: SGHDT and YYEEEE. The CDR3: CASRRTSWGTDTQYF. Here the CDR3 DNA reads TGTGCCAGCAGGCGGACTTCATGGGGCACAGATACGCAGTATTTT.

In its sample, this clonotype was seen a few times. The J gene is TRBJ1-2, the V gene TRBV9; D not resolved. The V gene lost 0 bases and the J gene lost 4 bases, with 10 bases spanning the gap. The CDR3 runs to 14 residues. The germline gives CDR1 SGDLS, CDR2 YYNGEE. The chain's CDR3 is CASSVDSAVYGYTF. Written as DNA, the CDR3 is TGTGCCAGCAGCGTAGATTCGGCTGTCTATGGCTACACCTTC.

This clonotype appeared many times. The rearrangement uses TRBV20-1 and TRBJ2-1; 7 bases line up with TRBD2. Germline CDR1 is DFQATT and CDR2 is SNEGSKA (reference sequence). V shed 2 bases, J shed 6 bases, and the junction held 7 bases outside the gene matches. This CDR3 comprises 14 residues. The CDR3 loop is CSARPWGRGNEQFF. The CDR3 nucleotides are TGCAGTGCTAGACCGTGGGGGAGGGGCAATGAGCAGTTCTTC.

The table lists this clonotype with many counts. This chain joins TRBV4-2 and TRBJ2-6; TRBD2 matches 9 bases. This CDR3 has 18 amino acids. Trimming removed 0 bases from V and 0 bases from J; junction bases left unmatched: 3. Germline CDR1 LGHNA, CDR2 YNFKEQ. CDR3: CASSQERGGGSGANVLTF. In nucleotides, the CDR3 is TGTGCCAGCAGCCAAGAGCGGGGGGGTGGCTCTGGGGCCAACGTCCTGACTTTC.

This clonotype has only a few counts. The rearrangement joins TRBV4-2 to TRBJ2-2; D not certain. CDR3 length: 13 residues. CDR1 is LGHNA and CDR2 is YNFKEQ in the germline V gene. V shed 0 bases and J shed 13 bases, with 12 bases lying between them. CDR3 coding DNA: TGTGCCAGCAGCCAAGATCCAGCTAATGGGCTGTTTTTT. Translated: CASSQDPANGLFF.

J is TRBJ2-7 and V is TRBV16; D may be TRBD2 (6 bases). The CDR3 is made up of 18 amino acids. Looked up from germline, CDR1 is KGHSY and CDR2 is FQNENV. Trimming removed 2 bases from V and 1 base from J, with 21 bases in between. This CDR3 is CASSQTGRAGRPSYEQYF. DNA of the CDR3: TGTGCCAGCAGCCAAACCGGTAGGGCGGGGCGGCCTTCCTACGAGCAGTACTTC.

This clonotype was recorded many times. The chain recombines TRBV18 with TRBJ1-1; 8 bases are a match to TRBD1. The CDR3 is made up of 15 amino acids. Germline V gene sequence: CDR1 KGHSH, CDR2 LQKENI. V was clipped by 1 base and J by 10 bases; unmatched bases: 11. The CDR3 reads CASSPRDRTFSGAFF. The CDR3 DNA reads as TGTGCCAGCTCACCACGGGACAGGACCTTCAGCGGAGCTTTCTTT.

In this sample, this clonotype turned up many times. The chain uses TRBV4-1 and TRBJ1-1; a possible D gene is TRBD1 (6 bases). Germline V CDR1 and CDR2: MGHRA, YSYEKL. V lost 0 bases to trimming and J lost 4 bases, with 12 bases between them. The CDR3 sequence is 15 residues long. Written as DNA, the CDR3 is TGCGCCAGCAGCCAAGACACAGGGTGGATCACTGAAGCTTTCTTT. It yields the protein CASSQDTGWITEAFF.

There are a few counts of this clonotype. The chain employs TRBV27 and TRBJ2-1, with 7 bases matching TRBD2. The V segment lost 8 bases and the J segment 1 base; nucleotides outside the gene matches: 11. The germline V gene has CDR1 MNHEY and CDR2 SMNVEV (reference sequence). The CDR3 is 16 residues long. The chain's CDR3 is CASGAGVTLSYNEQFF. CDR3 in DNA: TGTGCCAGCGGGGCGGGAGTGACCCTTTCCTACAATGAGCAGTTCTTC.

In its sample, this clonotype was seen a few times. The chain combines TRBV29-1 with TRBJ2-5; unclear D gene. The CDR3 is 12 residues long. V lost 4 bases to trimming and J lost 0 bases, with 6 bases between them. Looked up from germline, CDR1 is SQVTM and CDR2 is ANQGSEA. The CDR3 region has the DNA TGCAGCGTTGTCGCAGACCAAGAGACCCAGTACTTC. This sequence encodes CSVVADQETQYF.

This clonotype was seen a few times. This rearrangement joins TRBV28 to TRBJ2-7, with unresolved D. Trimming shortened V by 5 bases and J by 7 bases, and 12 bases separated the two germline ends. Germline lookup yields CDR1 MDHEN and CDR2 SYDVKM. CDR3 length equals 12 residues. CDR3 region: CASSGSVGEQYF. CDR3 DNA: TGTGCCAGCAGTGGCTCCGTCGGAGAGCAGTACTTC.

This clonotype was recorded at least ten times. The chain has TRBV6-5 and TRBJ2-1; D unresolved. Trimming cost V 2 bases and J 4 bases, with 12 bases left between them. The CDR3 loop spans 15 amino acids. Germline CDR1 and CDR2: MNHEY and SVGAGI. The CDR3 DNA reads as TGTGCCAGCAGTTACAGGACCTCCGGGTACAATGAGCAGTTCTTC. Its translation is CASSYRTSGYNEQFF.

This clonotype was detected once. CDR3 coding DNA: TGCGCCAGCCAGGACAGGTATAGCAATCAGCCCCAGCATTTT. Translated, it gives CASQDRYSNQPQHF. The V and J genes are TRBV10-2 and TRBJ1-5; TRBD1 agrees at 7 bases. The CDR3 loop spans 14 amino acids. V gave up 8 bases and J gave up 0 bases; unmatched junction bases: 4. Germline lookup yields CDR1 WSHSY and CDR2 SAAADI.

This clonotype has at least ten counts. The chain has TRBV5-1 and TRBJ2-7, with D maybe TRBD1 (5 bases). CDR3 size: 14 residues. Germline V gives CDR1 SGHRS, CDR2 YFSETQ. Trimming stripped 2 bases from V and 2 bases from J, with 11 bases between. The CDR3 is CASSFQGLAYEQYF. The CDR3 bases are TGCGCCAGCAGCTTCCAGGGATTGGCCTACGAGCAGTACTTC. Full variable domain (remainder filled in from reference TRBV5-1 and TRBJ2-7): KAGVTQTPRYLIKTRGQQVTLSCSPISGHRSVSWYQQTPGQGLQFLFEYFSETQRNKGNFPGRFSGRQFSNSRSEMNVSTLELGDSALYLCASSFQGLAYEQYFGPGTRLTVT.

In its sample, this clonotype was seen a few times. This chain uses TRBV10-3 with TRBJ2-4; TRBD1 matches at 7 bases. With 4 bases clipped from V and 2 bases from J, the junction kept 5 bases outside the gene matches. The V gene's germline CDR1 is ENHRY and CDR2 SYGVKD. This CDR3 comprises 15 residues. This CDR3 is CAISGQGGPKNIQYF. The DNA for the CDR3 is TGTGCCATCAGTGGACAGGGTGGGCCCAAAAACATTCAGTACTTC.

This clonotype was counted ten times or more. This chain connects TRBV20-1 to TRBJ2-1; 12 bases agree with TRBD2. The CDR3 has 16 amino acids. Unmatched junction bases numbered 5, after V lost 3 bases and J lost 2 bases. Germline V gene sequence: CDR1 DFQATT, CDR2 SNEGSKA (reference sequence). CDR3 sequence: CSARVGLAGTYNEQFF. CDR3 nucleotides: TGCAGTGCTAGGGTAGGACTAGCGGGAACCTACAATGAGCAGTTCTTC.

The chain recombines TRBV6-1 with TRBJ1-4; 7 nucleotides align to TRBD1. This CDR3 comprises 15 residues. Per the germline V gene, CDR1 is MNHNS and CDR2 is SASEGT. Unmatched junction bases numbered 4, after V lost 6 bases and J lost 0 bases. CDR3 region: CASSGTDATNEKLFF. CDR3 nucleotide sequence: TGTGCCAGCAGCGGGACAGATGCAACTAATGAAAAACTGTTTTTT.

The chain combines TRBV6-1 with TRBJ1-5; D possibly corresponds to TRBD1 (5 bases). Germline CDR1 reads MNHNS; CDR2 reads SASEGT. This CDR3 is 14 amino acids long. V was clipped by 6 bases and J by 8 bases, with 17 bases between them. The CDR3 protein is CASRWRGTAEPQHF. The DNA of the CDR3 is TGTGCCAGCAGATGGCGGGGGACGGCAGAGCCCCAGCATTTT.

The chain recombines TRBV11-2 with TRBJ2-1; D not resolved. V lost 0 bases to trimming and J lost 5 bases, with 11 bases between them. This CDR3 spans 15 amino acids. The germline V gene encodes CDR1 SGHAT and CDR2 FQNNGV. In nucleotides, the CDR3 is TGTGCCAGCAGCTTAGATCCAACCATAAACAATGAGCAGTTCTTC. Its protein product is CASSLDPTINNEQFF. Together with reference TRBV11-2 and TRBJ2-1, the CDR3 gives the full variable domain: EAGVAQSPRYKIIEKRQSVAFWCNPISGHATLYWYQQILGQGPKLLIQFQNNGVVDDSQLPKDRFSAERLKGVDSTLKIQPAKLEDSAVYLCASSLDPTINNEQFFGPGTRLTVL.

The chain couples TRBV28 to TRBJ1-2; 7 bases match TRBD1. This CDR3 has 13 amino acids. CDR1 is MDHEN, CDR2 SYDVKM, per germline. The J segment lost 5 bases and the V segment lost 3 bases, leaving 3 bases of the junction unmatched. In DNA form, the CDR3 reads TGTGCCAGCAGTTTCGGGACAGCATATGGCTACACCTTC. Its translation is CASSFGTAYGYTF.

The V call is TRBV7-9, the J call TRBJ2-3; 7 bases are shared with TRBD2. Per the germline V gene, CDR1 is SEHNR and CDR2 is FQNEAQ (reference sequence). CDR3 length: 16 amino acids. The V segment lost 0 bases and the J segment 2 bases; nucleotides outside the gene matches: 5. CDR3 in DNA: TGTGCCAGCAGCTTAGCGAGCGGGACTTCCACAGATACGCAGTATTTT. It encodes CASSLASGTSTDTQYF.